The entry below describes one T cell receptor beta chain. Its antigen remains unidentified. These data come from a study of pediatric ulcerative colitis. This CDR3 has 18 residues. Trimming took 6 bases from V and 0 from J, leaving 23 bases between them. Germline loops: CDR1 MNHEY, CDR2 SMNVEV (reference sequence). Rectal tissue came from one to two pinch biopsies taken at colonoscopy. No immunosuppressive drugs were given to ulcerative colitis patients before diagnostic colonoscopy. Broader study findings: No controls had the two rectal clonotypes shared by ulcerative colitis patients.

Generated by immunoSEQ multiplex PCR, the TCRdb table keeps only in-frame clones and is missing some. The sample holds tens of thousands of clones, over 60% seen once. This sequence originates from a boy aged 5-17 years with severe ulcerative colitis. The genes are TRBV27 and TRBJ1-1, with D possibly matching TRBD1 (5 bases). The sequencing sample was made of gut tissue. CDR3 nucleotides: TGTGCCAGCAGGGTCCGGATAGGGGTTTCCGCAATGAACACTGAAGCTTTCTTT. It encodes CASRVRIGVSAMNTEAFF.